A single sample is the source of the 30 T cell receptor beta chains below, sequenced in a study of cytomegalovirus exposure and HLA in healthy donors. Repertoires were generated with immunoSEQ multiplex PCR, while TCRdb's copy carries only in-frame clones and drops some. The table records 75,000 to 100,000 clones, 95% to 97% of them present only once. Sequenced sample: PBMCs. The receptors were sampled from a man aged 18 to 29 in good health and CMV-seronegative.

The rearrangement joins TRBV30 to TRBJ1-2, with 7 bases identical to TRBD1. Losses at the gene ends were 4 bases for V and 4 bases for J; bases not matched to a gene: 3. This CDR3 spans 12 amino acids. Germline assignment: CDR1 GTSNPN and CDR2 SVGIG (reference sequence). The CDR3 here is CAWTRDSYGYTF. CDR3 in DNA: TGTGCCTGGACCCGGGACAGCTATGGCTACACCTTC.

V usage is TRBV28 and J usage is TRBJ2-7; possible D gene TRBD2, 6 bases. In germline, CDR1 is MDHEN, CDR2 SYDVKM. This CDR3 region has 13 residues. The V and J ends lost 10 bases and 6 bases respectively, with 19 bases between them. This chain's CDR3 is CATSRGGFPEQYF. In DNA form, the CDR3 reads TGTGCCACCTCACGGGGAGGTTTTCCCGAGCAGTACTTC.

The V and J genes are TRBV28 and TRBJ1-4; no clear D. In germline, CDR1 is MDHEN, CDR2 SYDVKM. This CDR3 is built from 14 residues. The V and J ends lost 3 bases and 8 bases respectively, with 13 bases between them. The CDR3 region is CASSFQAGWEKLFF. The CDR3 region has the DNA TGTGCCAGCAGTTTTCAGGCGGGTTGGGAAAAACTGTTTTTT.

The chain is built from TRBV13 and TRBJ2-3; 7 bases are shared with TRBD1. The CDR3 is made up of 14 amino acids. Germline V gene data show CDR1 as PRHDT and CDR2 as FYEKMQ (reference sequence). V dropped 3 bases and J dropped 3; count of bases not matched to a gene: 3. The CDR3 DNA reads TGTGCCAGCAGCTTTTCACAGGGGACAGATACGCAGTATTTT. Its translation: CASSFSQGTDTQYF.

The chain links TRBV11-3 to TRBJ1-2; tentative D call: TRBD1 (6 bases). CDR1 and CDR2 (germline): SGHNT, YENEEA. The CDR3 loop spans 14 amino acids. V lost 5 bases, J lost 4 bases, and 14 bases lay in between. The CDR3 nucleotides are TGTGCCAGCAGCCCAGGACAGAGACTCTATGGCTACACCTTC. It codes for CASSPGQRLYGYTF.

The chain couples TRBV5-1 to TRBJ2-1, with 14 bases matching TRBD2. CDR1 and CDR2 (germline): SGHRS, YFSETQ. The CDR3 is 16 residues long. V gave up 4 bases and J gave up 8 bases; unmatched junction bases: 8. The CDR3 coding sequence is TGCGCCAGCAGCATAGGGACTAGCGGGAGTCTCTATGAGCAGTTCTTC. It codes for CASSIGTSGSLYEQFF.

CDR3 residues: CASSDGQGSSWYGYTF. The CDR3 region has the DNA TGTGCCAGCAGTGACGGACAGGGGTCTAGTTGGTATGGCTACACCTTC. The V call is TRBV25-1, the J call TRBJ1-2; 9 positions agree with TRBD1. The junction had 10 bases not matched to a gene; V was cut back by 3 bases and J by 5 bases. The CDR3 sequence is 16 residues long. CDR1 is MGHDK, CDR2 SYGVNS, per germline.

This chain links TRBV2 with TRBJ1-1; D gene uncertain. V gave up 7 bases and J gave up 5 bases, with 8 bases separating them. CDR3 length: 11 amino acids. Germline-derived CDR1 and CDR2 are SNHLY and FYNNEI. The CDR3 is CASMPRTEAFF. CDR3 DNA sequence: TGTGCCAGCATGCCCCGGACTGAAGCTTTCTTT.

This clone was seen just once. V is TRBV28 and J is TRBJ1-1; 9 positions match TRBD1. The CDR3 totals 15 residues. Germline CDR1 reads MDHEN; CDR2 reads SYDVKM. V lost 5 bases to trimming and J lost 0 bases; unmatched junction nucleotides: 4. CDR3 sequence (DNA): TGTGCCAGCAGTGGGACAGGGAATATGAACACTGAAGCTTTCTTT. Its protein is CASSGTGNMNTEAFF.

CDR3 sequence reads: CASSNRIDSPLHF. CDR3 in DNA: TGTGCCAGCAGTAACAGGATCGATTCACCCCTCCACTTT. The chain carries TRBV6-5 and TRBJ1-6, with a possible D match to TRBD1 (5 bases). Trimming left V 5 bases short and J 8 bases short, with 10 bases between. The length of the CDR3 is 13 residues. Germline assignment: CDR1 MNHEY and CDR2 SVGAGI.

CDR3 coding DNA: TGTGCCAGCCTGGGACAAAACTATGGCTACACCTTC. It codes for CASLGQNYGYTF. This chain uses TRBV28 with TRBJ1-2, with D possibly TRBD1 on 6 matching bases. The ends were cut back, 8 bases at V and 2 bases at J, with 9 bases in the middle. The CDR3 is made up of 12 amino acids. Germline assignment: CDR1 MDHEN and CDR2 SYDVKM.

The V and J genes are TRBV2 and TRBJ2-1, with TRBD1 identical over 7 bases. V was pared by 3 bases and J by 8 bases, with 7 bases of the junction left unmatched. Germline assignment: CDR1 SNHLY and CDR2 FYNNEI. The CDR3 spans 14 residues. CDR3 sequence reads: CASSDRQGPDEQFF. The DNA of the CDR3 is TGTGCCAGCAGTGACCGACAGGGCCCCGATGAGCAGTTCTTC.

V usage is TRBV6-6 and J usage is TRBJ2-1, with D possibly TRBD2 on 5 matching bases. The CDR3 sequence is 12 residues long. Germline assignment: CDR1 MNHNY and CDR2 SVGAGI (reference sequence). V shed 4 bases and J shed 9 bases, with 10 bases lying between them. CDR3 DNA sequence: TGTGCCAGCAGTTCATGGGGAGTTGAGCAGTTCTTC. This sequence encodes CASSSWGVEQFF.

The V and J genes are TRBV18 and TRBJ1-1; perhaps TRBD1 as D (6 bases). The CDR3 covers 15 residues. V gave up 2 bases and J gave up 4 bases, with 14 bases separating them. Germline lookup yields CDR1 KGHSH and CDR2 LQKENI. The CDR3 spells CASSPTPSDSTEAFF. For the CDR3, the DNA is TGTGCCAGCTCACCAACGCCCTCGGACAGCACTGAAGCTTTCTTT.

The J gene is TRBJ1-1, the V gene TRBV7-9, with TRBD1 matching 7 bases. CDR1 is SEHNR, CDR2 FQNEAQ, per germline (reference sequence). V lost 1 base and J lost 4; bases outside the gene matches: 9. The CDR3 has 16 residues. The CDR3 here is CASSLGRGGVVTEAFF. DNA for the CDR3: TGTGCCAGCAGCTTAGGGAGAGGGGGCGTAGTCACTGAAGCTTTCTTT.

The chain's CDR3 is CASQDGTGFWAGNTIYF. In nucleotides, the CDR3 is TGTGCCAGTCAAGACGGTACAGGGTTTTGGGCTGGAAACACCATATATTTT. The chain has TRBV28 and TRBJ1-3, with D perhaps TRBD1 (6 bases). Germline V gives CDR1 MDHEN, CDR2 SYDVKM. This CDR3 region has 17 residues. The ends were cut back, 9 bases at V and 2 bases at J, with 23 bases in the middle.

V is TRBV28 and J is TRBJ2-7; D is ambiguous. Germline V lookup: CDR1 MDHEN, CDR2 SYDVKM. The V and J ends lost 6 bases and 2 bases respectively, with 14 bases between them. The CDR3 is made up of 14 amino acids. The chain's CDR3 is CASRALSLTYEQYF. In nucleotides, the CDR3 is TGTGCCAGCAGGGCCCTTAGCTTGACCTACGAGCAGTACTTC.

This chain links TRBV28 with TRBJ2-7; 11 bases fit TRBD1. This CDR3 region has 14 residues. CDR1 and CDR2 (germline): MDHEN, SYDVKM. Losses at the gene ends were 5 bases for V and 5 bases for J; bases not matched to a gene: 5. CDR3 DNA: TGTGCCAGCAGTCCCAGGACAGGGGGCAACGAGCAGTACGTC. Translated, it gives CASSPRTGGNEQYV.

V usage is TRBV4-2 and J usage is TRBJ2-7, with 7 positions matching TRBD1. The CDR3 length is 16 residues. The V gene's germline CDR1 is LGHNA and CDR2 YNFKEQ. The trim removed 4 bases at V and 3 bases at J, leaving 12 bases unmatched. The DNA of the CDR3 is TGTGCCAGCAGCCGGGGGTATCGACAGGGAGACTACGAGCAGTACTTC. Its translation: CASSRGYRQGDYEQYF.

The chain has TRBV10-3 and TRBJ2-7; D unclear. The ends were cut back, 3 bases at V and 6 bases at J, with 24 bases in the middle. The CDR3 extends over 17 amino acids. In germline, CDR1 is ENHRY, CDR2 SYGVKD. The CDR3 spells CAISENIERSSSREQYF. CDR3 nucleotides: TGTGCCATCAGTGAAAATATTGAACGGAGCTCCTCGCGCGAGCAGTACTTC.

The CDR3 sequence is CAWGDSVSDTQYF. DNA for the CDR3: TGTGCCTGGGGAGACAGTGTGTCAGATACGCAGTATTTT. V is TRBV30 and J is TRBJ2-3, with a tentative D call TRBD1 (5 bases). With 5 bases removed from V and 4 bases from J, the gap between germline ends came to 13 bases. Per the germline V gene, CDR1 is GTSNPN and CDR2 is SVGIG (reference sequence). This CDR3 has 13 residues.

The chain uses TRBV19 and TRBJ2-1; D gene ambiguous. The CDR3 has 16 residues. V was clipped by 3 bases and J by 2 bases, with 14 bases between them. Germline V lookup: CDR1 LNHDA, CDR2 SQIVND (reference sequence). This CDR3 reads CASSMKRQSPYNEQFF. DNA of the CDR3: TGTGCCAGTAGTATGAAGCGCCAGTCCCCCTACAATGAGCAGTTCTTC.

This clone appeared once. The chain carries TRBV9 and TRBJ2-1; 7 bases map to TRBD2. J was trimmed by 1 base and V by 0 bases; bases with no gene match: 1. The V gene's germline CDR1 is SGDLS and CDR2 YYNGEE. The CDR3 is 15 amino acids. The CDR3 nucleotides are TGTGCCAGCAGCGTAGGGCGGGAGTCCTACAATGAGCAGTTCTTC. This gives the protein CASSVGRESYNEQFF.

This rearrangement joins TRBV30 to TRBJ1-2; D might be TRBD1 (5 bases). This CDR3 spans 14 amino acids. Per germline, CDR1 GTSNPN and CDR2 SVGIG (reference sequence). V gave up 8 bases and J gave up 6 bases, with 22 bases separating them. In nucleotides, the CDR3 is TGTGCCACTACAACGGAGGGAGGGGTGAATGGCTACACCTTC. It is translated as CATTTEGGVNGYTF.

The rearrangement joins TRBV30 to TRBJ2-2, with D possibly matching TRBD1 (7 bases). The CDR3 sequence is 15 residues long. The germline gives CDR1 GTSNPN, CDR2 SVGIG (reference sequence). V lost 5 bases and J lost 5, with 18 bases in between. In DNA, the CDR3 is TGTGCCTGGGAGGGGGCGGGGAGTCTAACCGGGGAGCTGTTTTTT. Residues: CAWEGAGSLTGELFF.

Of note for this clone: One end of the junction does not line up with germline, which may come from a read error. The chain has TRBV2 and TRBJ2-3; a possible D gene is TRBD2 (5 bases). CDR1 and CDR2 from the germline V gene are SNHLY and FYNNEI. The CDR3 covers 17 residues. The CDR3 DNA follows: TGTGCCAGCAGAGAAGAGGGATATGGGCGGGGCACAGATACGCAGTATTTT. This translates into CASREEGYGRGTDTQYF.

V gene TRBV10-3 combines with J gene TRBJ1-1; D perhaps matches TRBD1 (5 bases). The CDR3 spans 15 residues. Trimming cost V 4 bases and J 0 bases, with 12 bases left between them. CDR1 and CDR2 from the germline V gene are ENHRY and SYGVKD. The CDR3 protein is CAISGLWGVNTEAFF. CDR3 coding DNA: TGTGCCATCAGTGGGCTATGGGGGGTGAACACTGAAGCTTTCTTT.

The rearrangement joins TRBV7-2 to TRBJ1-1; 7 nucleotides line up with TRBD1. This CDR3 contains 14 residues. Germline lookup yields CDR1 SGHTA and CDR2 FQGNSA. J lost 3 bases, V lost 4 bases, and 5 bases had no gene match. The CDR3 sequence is CASSSRGQHTEAFF. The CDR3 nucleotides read TGTGCCAGCAGCTCGCGGGGACAGCACACTGAAGCTTTCTTT.

The chain's CDR3 is CASSHTTGAYNEQFF. In DNA form, the CDR3 reads TGCGCCAGCAGCCACACGACAGGGGCCTACAATGAGCAGTTCTTC. This rearrangement joins TRBV4-3 to TRBJ2-1; 8 bases fit TRBD1. Germline CDR1 LGHNA, CDR2 YSLEER. Trimming took 3 bases from V and 2 from J; bases not matched to a gene: 3. The CDR3 is made up of 15 amino acids.

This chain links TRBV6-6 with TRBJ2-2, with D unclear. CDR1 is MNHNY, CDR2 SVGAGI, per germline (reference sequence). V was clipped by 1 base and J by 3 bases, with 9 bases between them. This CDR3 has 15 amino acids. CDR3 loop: CASSYFGQDTGELFF. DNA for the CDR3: TGTGCCAGCAGTTACTTTGGCCAGGACACCGGGGAGCTGTTTTTT.